Detailed here is one T cell receptor (beta chain). What it binds is unknown. The data derive from a study of CD8+CD57+ T cells in acquired aplastic anemia. Study overall: Average DNA yield from sorted CD4+ and CD8+ cells was 3.2 ug.

V was shortened by 1 base and J by 11 bases, with 14 bases between the two germline ends. The CDR3 covers 14 residues. The germline CDR1 and CDR2 sequences are MDHEN and SYDVKM. Findings and limits, study-wide: CD8+ Simpson's diversity did not differ significantly between patients and controls. The number of CD8+ CDR3 sequences shared by patients and controls was twenty-nine.

Template material for TCR beta VDJ and CDR3 profiling consisted of genomic DNA. MiXCR, applied by TCRdb to the reads, yields one record per CDR3 protein. Of 250,000 to 350,000 distinct CDR3 sequences in the sample, roughly three fifths were seen once. V gene TRBV28 combines with J gene TRBJ1-4; the D gene is possibly TRBD1 (5 bases). The sequencing input was sorted CD4+, CD8+, or CD8+CD57+ T cells (not recorded which) from PBMCs. The clonotype originates from a human donor with severe aplastic anemia or a healthy control (not recorded which). Written as DNA, the CDR3 is TGTGCCAGCAGTTTATCGGGGGTAGGGGAGAAACTGTTTTTT. Translation gives CASSLSGVGEKLFF.